The TCR beta chain under discussion was sequenced for a study of spatial heterogeneity in lung cancer. Study findings and constraints: Tumoral mutation counts were tracked by counts of expanded intratumoral alpha and beta TCRs.

The germline V gene encodes CDR1 MNHEY and CDR2 SMNVEV (reference sequence). The V and J ends lost 8 bases and 4 bases, in that order; junction bases with no gene match: 5. The CDR3 sequence is 13 residues long. Ten or more counts support this clonotype. The antigen remains unidentified. TCRdb reprocessed the 5' RACE reads via MiXCR and lists one record per CDR3 protein. In the table there are 13,000 to 15,000 distinct CDR3 sequences, roughly 4.7% of which are singletons. Time point noted: sample taken at primary tumor resection. The specimen was lung tumor tissue, collected at surgery. This clonotype was obtained from a female donor with early-stage non-small cell lung cancer. The chain combines TRBV27 with TRBJ1-5, with 7 nucleotides matching TRBD1. CDR3 sequence reads: CASLTGVNQPQHF. The DNA of the CDR3 is TGTGCCAGCTTAACAGGGGTTAATCAGCCCCAGCATTTT.